The 20 T cell receptor beta chains in this list originate from one sample, sequenced in a study of cytomegalovirus exposure and HLA in healthy donors. Vbeta (60) and Jbeta (13) primers were used in the PCR. The data were produced by immunoSEQ multiplex PCR, yet TCRdb's version contains in-frame clones alone and is incomplete. The sample has some 130,000 clones; around three quarters are singletons. The material sequenced was PBMCs. The receptors shown here come from a man aged 25 to 40 in good health and CMV-seronegative.

This chain uses TRBV7-2 with TRBJ1-4; TRBD1 matches 9 bases. V gave up 2 bases and J gave up 2 bases; unmatched junction bases: 3. Germline loops: CDR1 SGHTA, CDR2 FQGNSA. The CDR3 runs to 16 residues. The CDR3 DNA reads TGTGCCAGCAGCTTAACAGGGGGCCGGACTAATGAAAAACTGTTTTTT. Translated, it gives CASSLTGGRTNEKLFF.

CDR3 in amino acids: CSVEKGQDSGNTIYF. The CDR3 coding sequence is TGCAGCGTTGAAAAGGGACAGGACTCTGGAAACACCATATATTTT. The chain recombines TRBV29-1 with TRBJ1-3, with TRBD1 matching 8 bases. Germline V gene data show CDR1 as SQVTM and CDR2 as ANQGSEA. V shed 2 bases and J 0 bases; nucleotides not matched to a gene: 3. The CDR3 length is 15 residues.

This chain links TRBV4-1 with TRBJ1-5, with 10 bases matching TRBD1. This CDR3 contains 18 residues. V was pared by 4 bases and J by 0 bases, with 9 bases of the junction left unmatched. Germline V lookup: CDR1 MGHRA, CDR2 YSYEKL. CDR3 bases: TGCGCCAGCAGCCCCTCCGGACAGGGGGGGGTTAGCAATCAGCCCCAGCATTTT. This translates into CASSPSGQGGVSNQPQHF.

V usage is TRBV5-1 and J usage is TRBJ2-2; weak D call: TRBD1 (5 bases). Per germline, CDR1 SGHRS and CDR2 YFSETQ. V was shortened by 0 bases and J by 4 bases, with 13 bases between the two germline ends. CDR3 size: 16 residues. The CDR3 DNA sequence: TGCGCCAGCAGCTTGGAGGTGGGGCAGATCACCGGGGAGCTGTTTTTT. Amino acid sequence: CASSLEVGQITGELFF. Looking up the rest from reference TRBV5-1 and TRBJ2-2 gives the full variable domain: KAGVTQTPRYLIKTRGQQVTLSCSPISGHRSVSWYQQTPGQGLQFLFEYFSETQRNKGNFPGRFSGRQFSNSRSEMNVSTLELGDSALYLCASSLEVGQITGELFFGEGSRLTVL.

A few counts support this clone. The CDR3 DNA sequence: TGTGCCAGCAGCAGTCAACTAGCGGGTTTCGCCAAAAACATTCAGTACTTC. It encodes CASSSQLAGFAKNIQYF. The chain joins TRBV5-4 to TRBJ2-4, with 9 bases that match TRBD2. The V and J ends lost 4 bases and 1 base, in that order; junction bases with no gene match: 9. The length of the CDR3 is 17 residues. Germline loops: CDR1 SGHNT, CDR2 YYREEE (reference sequence).

The chain combines TRBV6-1 with TRBJ1-5; D unresolved. Germline V gives CDR1 MNHNS, CDR2 SASEGT. The CDR3 totals 12 residues. Trimming pared 1 base from V and 11 bases from J, leaving 9 bases between. The CDR3 loop reads CASSEVRETQHF. For the CDR3, the DNA is TGTGCCAGCAGTGAAGTGAGGGAGACCCAGCATTTT.

The chain employs TRBV27 and TRBJ2-2; TRBD2 matches 13 bases. The V gene end was trimmed by 5 bases and the J gene end by 5 bases; junction bases not matched to a gene: 11. This CDR3 contains 18 residues. The germline V gene has CDR1 MNHEY and CDR2 SMNVEV (reference sequence). The CDR3 nucleotides are TGTGCCAGCAGTCCACTAGCGGGAGGGCTTTTTGGGACCGGGGAGCTGTTTTTT. It translates to CASSPLAGGLFGTGELFF.

This sequence joins TRBV27 and TRBJ2-3; maybe TRBD2 (5 bases). The germline V gene has CDR1 MNHEY and CDR2 SMNVEV (reference sequence). V was cut by 6 bases and J by 6 bases, with 10 bases left in between. There are 12 residues in the CDR3. The CDR3 sequence: CASRRVGDTQYF. CDR3 in DNA: TGTGCCAGCAGGAGGGTCGGTGATACGCAGTATTTT.

The V gene is TRBV5-4, the J gene TRBJ2-3, with TRBD2 matching over 8 bases. CDR1 and CDR2 from the germline V gene are SGHNT and YYREEE (reference sequence). The V and J ends lost 2 bases and 1 base, in that order; junction bases with no gene match: 3. The CDR3 is 15 amino acids. In DNA form, the CDR3 reads TGTGCCAGCAGCTTACCGGGACTAGGCACAGATACGCAGTATTTT. The encoded protein is CASSLPGLGTDTQYF.

V gene TRBV7-2 combines with J gene TRBJ2-1; D may be TRBD2 (5 bases). V was clipped by 4 bases and J by 9 bases, with 16 bases between them. Per the germline V gene, CDR1 is SGHTA and CDR2 is FQGNSA. The CDR3 is 14 residues long. CDR3 sequence reads: CASSSGVGEGEQFF. CDR3 DNA: TGTGCCAGCAGCTCGGGTGTAGGAGAGGGTGAGCAGTTCTTC.

This rearrangement joins TRBV4-1 to TRBJ2-3, with 9 bases identical to TRBD2. Losses at the gene ends were 0 bases for V and 3 bases for J; bases not matched to a gene: 4. The CDR3 covers 16 residues. Germline CDR1 is MGHRA and CDR2 is YSYEKL. As DNA, the CDR3 is TGCGCCAGCAGCCAAGAGTCCACTAGCGGGACAGATACGCAGTATTTT. Translated: CASSQESTSGTDTQYF.

In regard to this clone: The junction shows a germline mismatch at one end, possibly a read error. The V gene is TRBV7-8, the J gene TRBJ1-5; 7 bases line up with TRBD1. The V gene's germline CDR1 is SGHVS and CDR2 FQNEAQ. This CDR3 is 16 amino acids long. The CDR3 DNA is TGTGCCAGCAGCTTAGCGAACCAGGGGGTAAGTCAGCCCCAGAATTTT. This sequence encodes CASSLANQGVSQPQNF.

This clone was recorded a few times. V is TRBV7-9 and J is TRBJ2-1; TRBD2 agrees at 9 bases. After removal of 5 bases from V and 4 bases from J, the junction contained 9 bases not matched to a gene. This CDR3 is built from 16 residues. Per germline, CDR1 SEHNR and CDR2 FQNEAQ (reference sequence). The CDR3 region is CASSPEGTSQYNEQFF. CDR3 nucleotides: TGTGCCAGCAGCCCCGAAGGGACTAGCCAATACAATGAGCAGTTCTTC.

This sequence joins TRBV5-6 and TRBJ2-7; no clear D gene. There are 14 residues in the CDR3. V lost 2 bases and J lost 0, with 9 bases in between. CDR1 is SGHDT and CDR2 is YYEEEE in the germline V gene. CDR3 sequence reads: CASSFLSSSYEQYF. CDR3 sequence (DNA): TGTGCCAGCAGCTTCTTATCTAGCTCCTACGAGCAGTACTTC.

This clone showed up just once. This chain connects TRBV27 to TRBJ1-2, with TRBD1 matching over 7 bases. Germline assignment: CDR1 MNHEY and CDR2 SMNVEV (reference sequence). V lost 5 bases to trimming and J lost 6 bases; unmatched junction nucleotides: 6. The CDR3 consists of 13 residues. The chain's CDR3 is CASSHRGTDGYTF. The CDR3 DNA follows: TGTGCCAGCAGTCATCGGGGGACAGATGGCTACACCTTC.

The gene calls are TRBV7-9 and TRBJ2-6; D may be TRBD1 (6 bases). CDR3 length: 17 amino acids. Trimming pared 5 bases from V and 4 bases from J, leaving 18 bases between. Germline CDR1 and CDR2: SEHNR and FQNEAQ (reference sequence). Written as DNA, the CDR3 is TGTGCCAGCAGCCCCTCCGGGACATTTGGCGGGGCCAACGTCCTGACTTTC. Translating gives CASSPSGTFGGANVLTF. Variable domain in full (rest from reference TRBV7-9 and TRBJ2-6): DTGVSQNPRHKITKRGQNVTFRCDPISEHNRLYWYRQTLGQGPEFLTYFQNEAQLEKSRLLSDRFSAERPKGSFSTLEIQRTEQGDSAMYLCASSPSGTFGGANVLTFGAGSRLTVL.

This rearrangement joins TRBV6-5 to TRBJ2-7; possibly TRBD1 for D (5 bases). CDR1 MNHEY and CDR2 SVGAGI come from the germline V gene. V lost 7 bases to trimming and J lost 6 bases, with 19 bases between them. The CDR3 runs 14 residues. The CDR3 DNA sequence: TGTGCCAGCACTGAGGCAGGGTCTAGGCCCGAGCAGTACTTC. This encodes CASTEAGSRPEQYF.

The rearrangement links TRBV5-1 to TRBJ2-7; 8 positions agree with TRBD1. Trimming removed 4 bases from V and 2 bases from J; junction bases left unmatched: 5. The CDR3 sequence is 14 residues long. CDR1 and CDR2 (germline): SGHRS, YFSETQ. Here the CDR3 DNA reads TGCGCCAGCAGCCCCGGGACAGGAGCCTACGAGCAGTACTTC. Its translation is CASSPGTGAYEQYF.

CDR3 loop: CASRSGTGGSEAFF. The CDR3 nucleotides read TGCGCCAGCAGATCCGGGACAGGCGGCTCTGAAGCTTTCTTT. The rearrangement links TRBV10-2 to TRBJ1-1; 8 nucleotides agree with TRBD1. The germline CDR1 and CDR2 sequences are WSHSY and SAAADI. The junction had 9 bases not matched to a gene; V was cut back by 6 bases and J by 6 bases. The length of the CDR3 is 14 residues.

The gene calls are TRBV7-2 and TRBJ2-7; the match to TRBD2 covers 8 bases. V trimming: 5 bases; J trimming: 2 bases; junction bases outside the gene matches: 8. CDR1 and CDR2 (germline): SGHTA, FQGNSA. CDR3 size: 15 residues. The CDR3 nucleotides are TGTGCCAGCAGCCGCCTACCGGGAGGGGCCTACGAGCAGTACTTC. Amino acid sequence: CASSRLPGGAYEQYF.